This passage covers 30 T cell receptor beta chains from one sample sequenced in a study of blood T cell repertoires in COVID-19. Assay: immunoSEQ multiplex PCR; the TCRdb copy retains only in-frame clones and omits some. This table has 95,000 to 150,000 clones, 88% appearing once. The sample consisted of peripheral blood. The source is a woman over 75 with acute or convalescent COVID-19.

This chain links TRBV19 with TRBJ1-1; D unclear. The CDR3 extends over 12 amino acids. Germline CDR1 reads LNHDA; CDR2 reads SQIVND (reference sequence). The V gene lost 4 bases and the J gene lost 5 bases, with 8 bases spanning the gap. The chain's CDR3 is CASSTRDTEAFF. Written as DNA, the CDR3 is TGTGCCAGTAGTACGAGGGATACTGAAGCTTTCTTT. Full variable domain (rest looked up from reference TRBV19 and TRBJ1-1): DGGITQSPKYLFRKEGQNVTLSCEQNLNHDAMYWYRQDPGQGLRLIYYSQIVNDFQKGDIAEGYSVSREKKESFPLTVTSAQKNPTAFYLCASSTRDTEAFFGQGTRLTVV.

The rearrangement uses TRBV4-1 and TRBJ2-2; D gene uncertain. The length of the CDR3 is 16 residues. V lost 1 base to trimming and J lost 1 base, with 10 bases between them. Per germline, CDR1 MGHRA and CDR2 YSYEKL. This CDR3 is CASSQVGQRNTGELFF. CDR3 DNA sequence: TGCGCCAGCAGCCAAGTTGGGCAGAGGAACACCGGGGAGCTGTTTTTT.

The chain joins TRBV2 to TRBJ2-7; D unresolved. V was trimmed by 4 bases and J by 3 bases, leaving 4 bases between them. Germline values: CDR1 SNHLY, CDR2 FYNNEI. CDR3 length: 11 amino acids. The CDR3 loop is CASSASYEQYF. CDR3 DNA: TGTGCCAGCAGTGCTAGCTACGAGCAGTACTTC.

This chain uses TRBV5-1 with TRBJ2-3, with a weak D call TRBD2 (7 bases). Germline values: CDR1 SGHRS, CDR2 YFSETQ. V lost 4 bases to trimming and J lost 2 bases, with 17 bases between them. This CDR3 has 16 residues. The CDR3 spells CASSHRVGGATDTQYF. As DNA, the CDR3 is TGCGCCAGCAGCCACCGAGTTGGGGGGGCCACAGATACGCAGTATTTT.

The CDR3 nucleotides read TGTGCCACCAGTGACTCTACTAGCGGGAGGGATCACGAGCAGTACTTC. Protein sequence: CATSDSTSGRDHEQYF. This chain links TRBV24-1 with TRBJ2-7, with 13 bases that match TRBD2. Germline CDR1 KGHDR, CDR2 SFDVKD. J was trimmed by 5 bases and V by 4 bases; bases with no gene match: 7. This CDR3 comprises 16 residues.

V is TRBV28 and J is TRBJ2-7, with 11 bases lining up with TRBD2. The junction had 10 bases not matched to a gene; V was cut back by 4 bases and J by 2 bases. This CDR3 is 17 amino acids long. Germline assignment: CDR1 MDHEN and CDR2 SYDVKM. In nucleotides, the CDR3 is TGTGCCAGCAGTTGGGTCAATGAACTAGCGGGAGCCTACGAGCAGTACTTC. It yields the protein CASSWVNELAGAYEQYF. Using reference TRBV28 and TRBJ2-7 for the parts outside the CDR3, the full variable domain is DVKVTQSSRYLVKRTGEKVFLECVQDMDHENMFWYRQDPGLGLRLIYFSYDVKMKEKGDIPEGYSVSREKKERFSLILESASTNQTSMYLCASSWVNELAGAYEQYFGPGTRLTVT.

This clone was found once. The V call is TRBV28, the J call TRBJ2-5; 8 positions agree with TRBD1. With 8 bases clipped from V and 4 bases from J, the junction kept 21 bases outside the gene matches. CDR1 and CDR2 from the germline V gene are MDHEN and SYDVKM. The CDR3 is 18 residues long. The CDR3 region has the DNA TGTGCCAGCCAACCCGTGGGCAGGGGGCTATTATGGGGAGAGACCCAGTACTTC. As protein: CASQPVGRGLLWGETQYF.

This chain uses TRBV6-5 with TRBJ1-3; D ambiguous. Germline CDR1 and CDR2: MNHEY and SVGAGI. The CDR3 extends over 15 amino acids. Trimming took off 10 bases at V and 0 bases at J, with 16 bases between the two ends. The CDR3 loop reads CATQAGIFSGNTIYF. The CDR3 region has the DNA TGTGCCACCCAGGCCGGGATTTTCTCTGGAAACACCATATATTTT.

J is TRBJ2-3 and V is TRBV9; possibly TRBD2 for D (5 bases). CDR1 and CDR2 from the germline V gene are SGDLS and YYNGEE. With 4 bases removed from V and 0 bases from J, the gap between germline ends came to 9 bases. The CDR3 loop spans 14 amino acids. CDR3 in amino acids: CASSPGLSTDTQYF. The CDR3 coding sequence is TGTGCCAGCAGCCCCGGACTCAGCACAGATACGCAGTATTTT. The full variable domain, completed using reference TRBV9 and TRBJ2-3, is DSGVTQTPKHLITATGQRVTLRCSPRSGDLSVYWYQQSLDQGLQFLIQYYNGEERAKGNILERFSAQQFPDLHSELNLSSLELGDSALYFCASSPGLSTDTQYFGPGTRLTVL.

CDR3 coding DNA: TGTGCCAGCAGCCGTGTGAACACCGGGGAGCTGTTTTTT. Protein: CASSRVNTGELFF. The genes are TRBV7-6 and TRBJ2-2; no clear D. V was trimmed by 5 bases and J by 1 base, leaving 5 bases between them. The CDR3 has 13 amino acids. CDR1 and CDR2 (germline): SGHVS, FNYEAQ.

This chain uses TRBV5-1 with TRBJ2-3; D is perhaps TRBD1 (5 bases). Per the germline V gene, CDR1 is SGHRS and CDR2 is YFSETQ. The CDR3 covers 16 residues. Trimming stripped 2 bases from V and 2 bases from J, with 15 bases between. The CDR3 loop reads CASSLTSAGSTDTQYF. The CDR3 DNA is TGCGCCAGCAGCTTAACCTCGGCAGGGTCCACAGATACGCAGTATTTT.

This clone came up a few times. The chain carries TRBV19 and TRBJ1-1; tentative D call: TRBD1 (5 bases). The CDR3 sequence is 13 residues long. CDR1 LNHDA and CDR2 SQIVND come from the germline V gene (reference sequence). With 8 bases removed from V and 3 bases from J, the gap between germline ends came to 13 bases. The CDR3 loop is CASRWGGDTEAFF. The CDR3 DNA follows: TGTGCCAGTCGATGGGGCGGGGACACTGAAGCTTTCTTT. Complete variable domain (other parts from reference TRBV19 and TRBJ1-1): DGGITQSPKYLFRKEGQNVTLSCEQNLNHDAMYWYRQDPGQGLRLIYYSQIVNDFQKGDIAEGYSVSREKKESFPLTVTSAQKNPTAFYLCASRWGGDTEAFFGQGTRLTVV.

This clone was seen a few times. V is TRBV11-1 and J is TRBJ1-1; no clear D. Trimming pared 3 bases from V and 10 bases from J, leaving 21 bases between. The V gene's germline CDR1 is SGHAT and CDR2 FQDESV (reference sequence). This CDR3 comprises 15 residues. The CDR3 DNA reads as TGTGCCAGCAGCTTCGGGAATTTTGGAATCGTTGGAGCTTTCTTT. Translating gives CASSFGNFGIVGAFF.

The V and J genes are TRBV28 and TRBJ1-2; D is undetermined. This CDR3 region has 13 residues. The V gene's germline CDR1 is MDHEN and CDR2 SYDVKM. Deletions cut 4 bases from V and 1 base from J, with 7 bases between. CDR3 region: CASSWSNNYGYTF. The CDR3 DNA is TGTGCCAGCAGTTGGAGTAATAACTATGGCTACACCTTC.

The J gene is TRBJ1-1, the V gene TRBV14; a possible D gene is TRBD1 (6 bases). The CDR3 runs 14 residues. Germline values: CDR1 SGHDN, CDR2 FVKESK. With 5 bases removed from V and 6 bases from J, the gap between germline ends came to 16 bases. Here the CDR3 reads CASSFRQGSAEAFF. CDR3 sequence (DNA): TGTGCCAGCAGCTTCCGCCAGGGGTCGGCTGAAGCTTTCTTT.

This clone was picked up one time. The chain is built from TRBV28 and TRBJ1-5; the D gene is possibly TRBD1 (5 bases). V shed 4 bases and J shed 3 bases, with 13 bases lying between them. The CDR3 is 15 amino acids. Germline-derived CDR1 and CDR2 are MDHEN and SYDVKM. The DNA of the CDR3 is TGTGCCAGCAGTTCCCCGACAGTTTTCAATCAGCCCCAGCATTTT. Its protein is CASSSPTVFNQPQHF.

This rearrangement joins TRBV5-4 to TRBJ2-5; 7 bases align to TRBD1. This CDR3 contains 15 residues. After removal of 1 base from V and 1 base from J, the junction contained 4 bases not matched to a gene. Germline loops: CDR1 SGHNT, CDR2 YYREEE (reference sequence). The CDR3 loop is CASSLWAGGQETQYF. In nucleotides, the CDR3 is TGTGCCAGCAGCTTGTGGGCAGGGGGCCAAGAGACCCAGTACTTC.

The rearrangement links TRBV21-1 to TRBJ1-2. TRBV21-1 is assigned pseudogene status. The CDR3 runs to 14 residues. In DNA form, the CDR3 reads TGTGCCAGCAGCAAAACCCGGGGGGAGGGTGGCTACACCTTC. It translates to CASSKTRGEGGYTF.

The V call is TRBV6-2 or TRBV6-3, the J call TRBJ2-1; no firm D call. CDR3 length equals 11 residues. Trimming cost V 6 bases and J 11 bases, with 11 bases left between them. In germline, CDR1 is MNHEY, CDR2 SVGEGT. CDR3 sequence reads: CASSDTPQQFF. CDR3 nucleotides: TGTGCCAGCAGCGACACCCCCCAGCAGTTCTTC.

The rearrangement uses TRBV2 and TRBJ2-5; 9 nucleotides agree with TRBD1. This CDR3 region has 13 residues. V dropped 6 bases and J dropped 6; count of bases not matched to a gene: 5. The V gene's germline CDR1 is SNHLY and CDR2 FYNNEI. The CDR3 protein is CASRQGAGQTQYF. The DNA of the CDR3 is TGTGCCAGCAGACAGGGGGCAGGACAGACCCAGTACTTC.

This chain uses TRBV5-1 with TRBJ2-2; D might be TRBD1 (5 bases). The germline V and J ends were trimmed by 8 bases and 3 bases, with 14 bases remaining between them. Germline lookup yields CDR1 SGHRS and CDR2 YFSETQ. The CDR3 extends over 14 amino acids. The CDR3: CASRGDSDTGELFF. Written as DNA, the CDR3 is TGCGCCAGTAGGGGTGATTCGGACACCGGGGAGCTGTTTTTT.

The sample holds a few counts of this clone. V is TRBV7-9 and J is TRBJ2-2, with 8 nucleotides matching TRBD1. This CDR3 comprises 16 residues. With V trimmed by 5 bases and J by 6 bases, 11 bases remained unmatched. Germline CDR1 is SEHNR and CDR2 is FQNEAQ (reference sequence). The CDR3 here is CASSERPGGIAGELFF. The DNA of the CDR3 is TGTGCCAGCAGCGAAAGGCCAGGGGGCATAGCCGGGGAGCTGTTTTTT.

This chain joins TRBV12-3 or TRBV12-4 and TRBJ1-2, with a possible D match to TRBD1 (6 bases). Trimming shortened V by 4 bases and J by 8 bases, and 14 bases separated the two germline ends. This CDR3 is 13 amino acids long. CDR3: CASSSRGSYGYTF. CDR3 coding DNA: TGTGCCAGCAGTTCCAGGGGTAGTTACGGCTACACCTTC.

V gene TRBV9 combines with J gene TRBJ2-7; 9 bases line up with TRBD1. CDR1 SGDLS and CDR2 YYNGEE come from the germline V gene. The CDR3 has 15 amino acids. V shed 2 bases and J 5 bases; nucleotides not matched to a gene: 8. The CDR3 loop reads CASSVGGTGNHEQYF. The DNA of the CDR3 is TGTGCCAGCAGCGTGGGAGGGACAGGGAACCACGAGCAGTACTTC. Drawing the rest from reference TRBV9 and TRBJ2-7, the complete variable domain is DSGVTQTPKHLITATGQRVTLRCSPRSGDLSVYWYQQSLDQGLQFLIQYYNGEERAKGNILERFSAQQFPDLHSELNLSSLELGDSALYFCASSVGGTGNHEQYFGPGTRLTVT.

The J gene is TRBJ1-1, the V gene TRBV27, with 7 bases identical to TRBD1. V lost 6 bases to trimming and J lost 9 bases; unmatched junction nucleotides: 10. The CDR3 is 13 amino acids. In germline, CDR1 is MNHEY, CDR2 SMNVEV (reference sequence). CDR3 bases: TGTGCCAGCAGCAGGAACAGGGGAGATAAAGCTTTCTTT. Translation: CASSRNRGDKAFF.

CDR3 amino acids: CASSLSYGRQKTQYF. The DNA of the CDR3 is TGTGCCAGCAGTTTAAGCTACGGGAGGCAAAAGACCCAGTACTTC. The J gene is TRBJ2-5, the V gene TRBV28; TRBD2 matches 7 bases. In germline, CDR1 is MDHEN, CDR2 SYDVKM. The CDR3 runs to 15 residues. The J segment lost 6 bases and the V segment lost 2 bases, leaving 9 bases of the junction unmatched.

The chain couples TRBV19 to TRBJ1-2, with 12 nucleotides matching TRBD1. Unmatched junction bases numbered 6, after V lost 6 bases and J lost 7 bases. The CDR3 is made up of 14 amino acids. CDR1 LNHDA and CDR2 SQIVND come from the germline V gene (reference sequence). Written as DNA, the CDR3 is TGTGCCAGTAGCCGGGACAGGGGGCTGGGTGGCTACACCTTC. Amino acid sequence: CASSRDRGLGGYTF.

V usage is TRBV11-3 and J usage is TRBJ2-3; 12 bases agree with TRBD2. Germline V gene data show CDR1 as SGHNT and CDR2 as YENEEA. The CDR3 length is 17 residues. Losses at the gene ends were 5 bases for V and 1 base for J; bases not matched to a gene: 7. The CDR3 reads CASSRTSGAYRTDTQYF. The CDR3 DNA reads as TGTGCCAGCAGCCGGACTAGCGGGGCTTACCGCACAGATACGCAGTATTTT.

V usage is TRBV10-3 and J usage is TRBJ1-2; D is unresolved. CDR1 is ENHRY, CDR2 SYGVKD, per germline. There are 12 residues in the CDR3. V was trimmed by 3 bases and J by 1 base, leaving 3 bases between them. Here the CDR3 reads CAISDSNYGYTF. Written as DNA, the CDR3 is TGTGCCATCAGTGACAGTAACTATGGCTACACCTTC.

This rearrangement joins TRBV24-1 to TRBJ2-1; D remains unclear. The CDR3 contains 13 residues. V lost 4 bases and J 6 bases, leaving 9 bases between the germline ends. Germline V lookup: CDR1 KGHDR, CDR2 SFDVKD. CDR3: CATSDFSSNEQFF. The CDR3, as DNA: TGTGCCACCAGTGACTTCTCGTCCAATGAGCAGTTCTTC.